The rows below give T cell receptor beta chains drawn from one sample of a study of CD8+CD57+ T cells in acquired aplastic anemia. TCRdb called the reads again in MiXCR, with one record for every CDR3 protein. Altogether approximately 200,000 distinct CDR3 sequences are present, 50% to 75% being singletons, with the ten largest covering 46%. The sample taken for sequencing was sorted CD4+, CD8+, or CD8+CD57+ T cells (not recorded which) from PBMCs. The receptor set was obtained from a human donor with severe aplastic anemia or a healthy control (not recorded which). Each CDR3 is given with its conserved first and last residue. The order of the fields is V gene, D gene, clone size, J gene, CDR3 protein, CDR3 DNA. The D gene is left open where the match is weak. Expanded clones get a size class; other rows say once, few or many, or leave the size out.

v_gene: TRBV20-1
d_gene: TRBD2
abundance: once
j_gene: TRBJ2-1
CDR3aa: CSAKTGTSVNEQFF
CDR3nt: TGCAGTGCAAAAACCGGGACTAGCGTCAATGAGCAGTTCTTC

v_gene: TRBV4-2
d_gene: TRBD1
abundance: NA
j_gene: TRBJ2-1
CDR3aa: CASSQGWTGYNEQFF
CDR3nt: TGTGCCAGCAGCCAAGGCTGGACAGGTTACAATGAGCAGTTCTTC

v_gene: TRBV29-1
d_gene: TRBD2
abundance: once
j_gene: TRBJ2-7
CDR3aa: CSAVQAGERDQYF
CDR3nt: TGCAGCGCCGTCCAGGCGGGAGAACGCGATCAGTACTTC

v_gene: TRBV7-8
d_gene: NA
abundance: NA
j_gene: TRBJ2-7
CDR3aa: CASSARLNSYEQYF
CDR3nt: TGTGCCAGCAGTGCGAGACTTAATTCCTACGAGCAGTACTTC

v_gene: TRBV2
d_gene: TRBD1
abundance: NA
j_gene: TRBJ1-1
CDR3aa: CASSITGVTEAFF
CDR3nt: TGTGCCAGCAGTATAACAGGGGTAACTGAAGCTTTCTTT

v_gene: TRBV20-1
d_gene: NA
abundance: many
j_gene: TRBJ1-5
CDR3aa: CSASPFLGGGINQPQHF
CDR3nt: TGCAGTGCTAGCCCGTTTCTTGGCGGGGGCATTAATCAGCCCCAGCATTTT

v_gene: TRBV19
d_gene: NA
abundance: NA
j_gene: TRBJ1-1
CDR3aa: CASKWAGSEAFF
CDR3nt: TGTGCCAGTAAATGGGCAGGGTCTGAAGCTTTCTTT

v_gene: TRBV9
d_gene: TRBD2
abundance: once
j_gene: TRBJ2-7
CDR3aa: CASSVGAGGYEQYF
CDR3nt: TGTGCCAGCAGCGTAGGAGCGGGGGGCTACGAGCAGTACTTC

v_gene: TRBV7-9
d_gene: TRBD2
abundance: NA
j_gene: TRBJ2-7
CDR3aa: CASSLSASGEWDEQYF
CDR3nt: TGTGCCAGCAGCTTAAGTGCTAGCGGGGAGTGGGACGAGCAGTACTTC

v_gene: TRBV7-9
d_gene: TRBD1
abundance: NA
j_gene: TRBJ1-2
CDR3aa: CASSGTGGYGYTF
CDR3nt: TGTGCCAGCAGCGGGACAGGGGGCTATGGCTACACCTTC

v_gene: TRBV7-3
d_gene: NA
abundance: NA
j_gene: TRBJ1-1
CDR3aa: CASSLDLGGTEAFF
CDR3nt: TGTGCCAGCAGCTTGGACCTCGGGGGCACTGAGGCTTTCTTT

v_gene: TRBV15
d_gene: TRBD1
abundance: NA
j_gene: TRBJ2-5
CDR3aa: CATSRAGTGGLETQYF
CDR3nt: TGTGCCACCAGCAGAGCAGGGACAGGGGGCTTAGAGACCCAGTACTTC

v_gene: TRBV2
d_gene: NA
abundance: few
j_gene: TRBJ1-6
CDR3aa: CASSEVRGAPLHF
CDR3nt: TGTGCCAGCAGTGAAGTTCGGGGCGCACCCCTCCACTTT

v_gene: TRBV7-3
d_gene: TRBD2
abundance: NA
j_gene: TRBJ2-5
CDR3aa: CASSLSSGGTETQYF
CDR3nt: TGTGCCAGCAGCTTGTCTAGCGGGGGGACAGAGACCCAGTACTTC

v_gene: TRBV16
d_gene: NA
abundance: NA
j_gene: TRBJ2-2
CDR3aa: CASSQSANTGELFF
CDR3nt: TGTGCCAGCAGCCAATCCGCGAACACCGGGGAGCTGTTTTTT

v_gene: TRBV29-1
d_gene: TRBD1
abundance: NA
j_gene: TRBJ1-1
CDR3aa: CSVRTGSTEAFF
CDR3nt: TGCAGCGTTCGGACAGGGAGCACTGAAGCTTTCTTT

v_gene: TRBV5-5
d_gene: TRBD1
abundance: NA
j_gene: TRBJ1-2
CDR3aa: CASGQAGGGYTF
CDR3nt: TGTGCCAGCGGCCAGGCAGGGGGAGGCTACACCTTC

v_gene: TRBV12-3/TRBV12-4
d_gene: TRBD2
abundance: NA
j_gene: TRBJ2-7
CDR3aa: CASIQTSGVGERYF
CDR3nt: TGTGCCAGCATTCAGACTAGCGGGGTAGGCGAGCGGTACTTC

v_gene: TRBV4-2
d_gene: TRBD2
abundance: NA
j_gene: TRBJ2-5
CDR3aa: CASSLGTSGLQETQYF
CDR3nt: TGTGCCAGCAGCCTGGGGACTAGCGGGCTCCAAGAGACCCAGTACTTC

v_gene: TRBV29-1
d_gene: TRBD2
abundance: NA
j_gene: TRBJ2-3
CDR3aa: CSVESSGTDTDTQYF
CDR3nt: TGCAGCGTTGAGTCTAGCGGAACCGACACAGATACGCAGTATTTT

v_gene: TRBV9
d_gene: TRBD1
abundance: once
j_gene: TRBJ2-1
CDR3aa: CASSVGQGLAYNEQFF
CDR3nt: TGTGCCAGCAGCGTAGGACAGGGGCTTGCCTACAATGAGCAGTTCTTC

v_gene: TRBV9
d_gene: NA
abundance: NA
j_gene: TRBJ2-7
CDR3aa: CASSSPGTISSYEQYF
CDR3nt: TGTGCCAGCAGCTCCCCCGGGACAATCTCCTCCTACGAGCAGTACTTC

v_gene: TRBV24-1
d_gene: TRBD1
abundance: few
j_gene: TRBJ1-2
CDR3aa: CATSDGQGVYGYTF
CDR3nt: TGTGCCACCAGTGATGGACAGGGGGTTTATGGCTACACCTTC

v_gene: TRBV11-2
d_gene: NA
abundance: NA
j_gene: TRBJ1-1
CDR3aa: CASSLYPTEAFF
CDR3nt: TGTGCCAGCAGCTTATATCCCACTGAAGCTTTCTTT

v_gene: TRBV19
d_gene: TRBD1
abundance: NA
j_gene: TRBJ1-1
CDR3aa: CASGGGTEAFF
CDR3nt: TGTGCCAGTGGGGGCGGGACAGAGGCTTTCTTT

v_gene: TRBV2
d_gene: TRBD1
abundance: NA
j_gene: TRBJ1-4
CDR3aa: CASSLQGSNEKLFF
CDR3nt: TGTGCCAGCAGCCTACAGGGGTCTAATGAAAAACTGTTTTTT

v_gene: TRBV7-9
d_gene: NA
abundance: NA
j_gene: TRBJ2-7
CDR3aa: CASSQVHSREQYF
CDR3nt: TGCGCCAGCAGCCAAGTGCACTCGAGGGAGCAGTACTTC